This TCR beta chain is drawn from a study of cytomegalovirus exposure and HLA in healthy donors. Across the study: Most genotyped donors, 81% of 398, had Caucasian-associated genetic ancestry.

This PCR relied on a set of 60 Vbeta primers and 13 Jbeta primers. Sequenced by immunoSEQ multiplex PCR; TCRdb stores in-frame clones only, minus some. Among around 190,000 clones, over 70% were seen once, and the ten largest hold 1.6%. Study findings and constraints: Researchers left out some V segments, among them TRBV6-2 and TRBV6-3, as indistinguishable.

For this clone: The target antigen is unknown.

The CDR3 sequence is 16 residues long. The trim removed 2 bases at V and 6 bases at J, leaving 9 bases unmatched. Germline CDR1 is MNHEY and CDR2 is SVGAGI. This rearrangement joins TRBV6-5 to TRBJ1-4; 7 nucleotides match TRBD1. Input material: PBMCs. The sequence came from a woman younger than 35 in good health and CMV-seronegative. The CDR3 region has the DNA TGTGCCAGCAGTTACGCCCAACAGGGGAGAGATGAAAAACTGTTTTTT. It yields the protein CASSYAQQGRDEKLFF.